Listed here is a single T cell receptor (beta chain). The sample's time point: baseline, week 1 (first vaccination visit). As to treatment: pre-vaccination baseline after standard-of-care therapy. Germline-derived CDR1 and CDR2 are MNHNS and SASEGT. This CDR3 is 13 amino acids long. V gave up 10 bases and J gave up 6 bases, with 15 bases separating them. This sample stems from a study of a mutant IDH1 vaccine in newly diagnosed glioma. The assay was immunoSEQ multiplex PCR, and TCRdb's table has in-frame clones only and misses some. The sample yields about 34,000 clones, about 80% seen once. The material was peripheral blood mononuclear cells (PBMCs), obtained from a glioma patient treated with radiotherapy, temozolomide or both. The sequence came from a man between 45 and 60 years old with glioma. Some clones in this sample may be carry-over from other donors' samples. V and J are TRBV6-1 and TRBJ1-4; tentatively, D is TRBD1 (5 bases). The CDR3 loop reads CATRSGDDEKLFF. The CDR3 DNA reads TGTGCCACTAGGTCTGGGGACGATGAAAAACTGTTTTTT.